The 19 T cell receptor beta chains in this list originate from one sample, sequenced in a study of a mutant IDH1 vaccine in newly diagnosed glioma. The antigens these receptors bind are not known. TCRdb keeps only in-frame clones here, not all; method: immunoSEQ multiplex PCR. This sample carries about 65,000 clones, about 85% of them seen once, and the ten largest clones take roughly 4%. The sample's time point: week 23, last vaccination. Vaccinated patients received 300 ug of mutant IDH1 20-mer peptide per dose, with topical imiquimod. The material was PBMCs, obtained from a glioma patient whose treatment included an IDH1 peptide vaccine. The receptors come from a man aged 25 to 40 with glioma.

About this clone: The junction shows a germline mismatch at one end, possibly a read error. Other DNA sequences in this specimen translate into the identical CDR3. This chain links TRBV4-1 with TRBJ2-5, with D maybe TRBD2 (6 bases). The CDR3 is made up of 15 amino acids. CDR1 and CDR2 (germline): MGHRA, YSYEKL. The CDR3 sequence: CASSHGGFSRETQYF. As DNA, the CDR3 is TGCGCCAGTAGCCACGGAGGGTTTTCTCGGGAGACCCAGTACTTC.

This rearrangement joins TRBV7-2 to TRBJ1-5; 7 bases map to TRBD1. The CDR3 totals 17 residues. With 6 bases clipped from V and 1 base from J, the junction kept 12 bases outside the gene matches. The V gene's germline CDR1 is SGHTA and CDR2 FQGNSA. The CDR3 spells CASSRTGGVGSNQPQHF. In nucleotides, the CDR3 is TGTGCCAGCAGTAGGACAGGAGGCGTTGGAAGCAATCAGCCCCAGCATTTT.

The rearrangement joins TRBV4-2 to TRBJ2-7, with no clear D. Trimming removed 5 bases at V and 4 bases at J, with 18 bases between. Germline CDR1 LGHNA, CDR2 YNFKEQ. The CDR3 runs 15 residues. In nucleotides, the CDR3 is TGTGCCAGCAGCTCGGACGCATGGGGAAAGTACGAGCAGTACTTC. Its translation: CASSSDAWGKYEQYF.

The CDR3 protein is CASSYRPGQAMKETQYF. CDR3 coding DNA: TGCGCCAGCAGTTACAGACCGGGACAGGCGATGAAAGAGACCCAGTACTTC. The gene calls are TRBV10-2 and TRBJ2-5; TRBD1 agrees at 8 bases. There are 17 residues in the CDR3. Trimming took 5 bases from V and 3 from J; bases not matched to a gene: 14. CDR1 WSHSY and CDR2 SAAADI come from the germline V gene.

DNA for the CDR3: TGTGCCAGCAGCCACCGGACAGAAATGAACACTGAAGCTTTCTTT. Translated, it gives CASSHRTEMNTEAFF. The J gene is TRBJ1-1, the V gene TRBV7-9; D might be TRBD1 (6 bases). The CDR3 consists of 15 residues. Germline loops: CDR1 SEHNR, CDR2 FQNEAQ (reference sequence). The germline V and J ends were trimmed by 5 bases and 0 bases, with 13 bases remaining between them.

The CDR3 sequence: CASSRTSGGPVNEQFF. In DNA form, the CDR3 reads TGTGCCAGCAGCCGGACTAGCGGGGGGCCAGTAAATGAGCAGTTCTTC. The chain recombines TRBV4-2 with TRBJ2-1; the match to TRBD2 covers 14 bases. This CDR3 comprises 16 residues. Unmatched junction bases numbered 6, after V lost 4 bases and J lost 7 bases. Germline V gives CDR1 LGHNA, CDR2 YNFKEQ.

CDR3 coding DNA: TGCAGCGTTGGGACAGTCTATGGCTACACCTTC. Protein sequence: CSVGTVYGYTF. This chain links TRBV29-1 with TRBJ1-2; D is possibly TRBD1 (6 bases). CDR3 size: 11 residues. Germline CDR1 is SQVTM and CDR2 is ANQGSEA. Trimming pared 4 bases from V and 4 bases from J, leaving 7 bases between. The variable domain in full, completed from reference TRBV29-1 and TRBJ1-2, reads SAVISQKPSRDICQRGTSLTIQCQVDSQVTMMFWYRQQPGQSLTLIATANQGSEATYESGFVIDKFPISRPNLTFSTLTVSNMSPEDSSIYLCSVGTVYGYTFGSGTRLTVV.

V gene TRBV28 combines with J gene TRBJ1-1, with TRBD1 as a possible D gene (5 bases). The CDR3 extends over 15 amino acids. Trimming shortened V by 3 bases and J by 1 base, and 12 bases separated the two germline ends. Germline V gene data show CDR1 as MDHEN and CDR2 as SYDVKM. The CDR3 region is CASSFGGGGNTEAFF. The CDR3 DNA sequence: TGTGCCAGCAGTTTTGGTGGGGGAGGGAACACTGAAGCTTTCTTT. Full variable domain (missing parts from reference TRBV28 and TRBJ1-1): DVKVTQSSRYLVKRTGEKVFLECVQDMDHENMFWYRQDPGLGLRLIYFSYDVKMKEKGDIPEGYSVSREKKERFSLILESASTNQTSMYLCASSFGGGGNTEAFFGQGTRLTVV.

This clone was observed a few times. The rearrangement uses TRBV28 and TRBJ1-5; 8 nucleotides match TRBD1. J was trimmed by 9 bases and V by 6 bases; bases with no gene match: 19. CDR1 is MDHEN and CDR2 is SYDVKM in the germline V gene. The CDR3 has 17 amino acids. CDR3 loop: CASSSTPGGAGGRPQHF. The DNA of the CDR3 is TGTGCCAGCAGCTCGACACCAGGGGGCGCGGGTGGTCGGCCCCAGCATTTT.

The chain carries TRBV9 and TRBJ2-1, with TRBD1 identical over 9 bases. Germline loops: CDR1 SGDLS, CDR2 YYNGEE. V shed 3 bases and J 6 bases; nucleotides not matched to a gene: 7. This CDR3 is built from 15 residues. In DNA, the CDR3 is TGTGCCAGCAGCGCGACAGGGGGATGGGTCAATGAGCAGTTCTTC. It specifies CASSATGGWVNEQFF.

The V gene is TRBV7-6, the J gene TRBJ2-1, with 9 bases lining up with TRBD2. After removal of 1 base from V and 9 bases from J, the junction contained 7 bases not matched to a gene. This CDR3 has 15 residues. Germline V gene data show CDR1 as SGHVS and CDR2 as FNYEAQ. CDR3: CASSLEAGGQGEQFF. The CDR3 DNA follows: TGTGCCAGCAGCTTAGAAGCGGGGGGCCAGGGTGAGCAGTTCTTC.

This clone occurred a few times. V is TRBV2 and J is TRBJ1-5; 10 bases match TRBD1. The germline CDR1 and CDR2 sequences are SNHLY and FYNNEI. Trimming removed 5 bases from V and 6 bases from J; junction bases left unmatched: 4. The CDR3 runs to 14 residues. The CDR3: CASSRQGAFQPQHF. CDR3 DNA: TGTGCCAGCAGTAGACAGGGGGCATTTCAGCCCCAGCATTTT.

This clone was detected only a few times. J is TRBJ1-6 and V is TRBV15, with TRBD1 matching over 9 bases. This CDR3 spans 15 amino acids. The trim removed 5 bases at V and 7 bases at J, leaving 6 bases unmatched. Germline loops: CDR1 LNHNV, CDR2 YYDKDF (reference sequence). CDR3 sequence (DNA): TGTGCCACCAGCTCGCGGACAGGGGAGAATTCACCCCTCCACTTT. This encodes CATSSRTGENSPLHF.

The chain joins TRBV28 to TRBJ2-5; the D gene is possibly TRBD2 (6 bases). CDR1 is MDHEN, CDR2 SYDVKM, per germline. The CDR3 totals 14 residues. Trimming stripped 8 bases from V and 6 bases from J, with 19 bases between. The CDR3 reads CASAGTGSVKTQYF. In DNA form, the CDR3 reads TGTGCCAGCGCGGGGACGGGTAGCGTTAAGACCCAGTACTTC.

V and J are TRBV5-8 and TRBJ2-2; the match to TRBD1 covers 11 bases. In germline, CDR1 is SGHTS, CDR2 YDEGEE. The CDR3 covers 17 residues. The J segment lost 1 base and the V segment lost 4 bases, leaving 6 bases of the junction unmatched. The CDR3 coding sequence is TGTGCCAGCAGCGGGTCGGGACAGGGGGAGAACACCGGGGAGCTGTTTTTT. Protein: CASSGSGQGENTGELFF.

The V and J genes are TRBV11-2 and TRBJ1-2, with D tentatively TRBD1 (6 bases). This CDR3 is built from 13 residues. The V end lost 7 bases, the J end lost 7 bases, and 16 bases lay between the germline ends. CDR1 SGHAT and CDR2 FQNNGV come from the germline V gene. This CDR3 is CASTLTGNGGYTF. The CDR3 DNA sequence: TGTGCCAGCACCCTTACAGGGAATGGTGGCTACACCTTC.

V gene TRBV27 combines with J gene TRBJ1-1; the D gene is possibly TRBD1 (5 bases). The germline gives CDR1 MNHEY, CDR2 SMNVEV (reference sequence). This CDR3 spans 13 amino acids. V lost 8 bases, J lost 7 bases, and 17 bases lay in between. CDR3 nucleotide sequence: TGTGCCAGCGAAACGCCAGGGAAAGATGAAGCTTTCTTT. It is translated as CASETPGKDEAFF.

The chain carries TRBV6-1 and TRBJ1-2; TRBD1 matches at 8 bases. From germline, CDR1 is MNHNS and CDR2 SASEGT. The J segment lost 4 bases and the V segment lost 3 bases, leaving 1 base of the junction unmatched. This CDR3 region has 13 residues. CDR3 DNA: TGTGCCAGCAGTGAGGGACAGGTCTATGGCTACACCTTC. Protein product: CASSEGQVYGYTF.

This clone was recorded once. The chain couples TRBV5-1 to TRBJ1-4; D may be TRBD1 (6 bases). In germline, CDR1 is SGHRS, CDR2 YFSETQ. The V gene lost 1 base and the J gene lost 5 bases, with 15 bases spanning the gap. The CDR3 loop spans 16 amino acids. CDR3 residues: CASSLRGGALNEKLFF. The CDR3 bases are TGCGCCAGCAGCTTGCGGGGGGGGGCGCTGAATGAAAAACTGTTTTTT.